These 20 T cell receptor beta chains came from one sample sequenced in a study of T-cell reconstitution after alpha-beta-depleted transplantation in children. Unique molecular identifiers were used in preparing the TCRbeta library. Via MiXCR, TCRdb re-called the PCR reads, giving one row per CDR3 protein. This sample has 600,000 to 700,000 distinct CDR3 sequences, with 16% found just once. The sample in question was PBMCs from the stem cell graft donor, obtained from the stem cell graft. The receptors shown here come from a human donor who donated a stem cell graft to a child with acute myeloid leukemia.

The rearrangement joins TRBV7-2 to TRBJ1-1; D remains ambiguous. Deletions cut 3 bases from V and 0 bases from J, with 8 bases between. CDR3 length: 14 residues. The germline gives CDR1 SGHTA, CDR2 FQGNSA. Written as DNA, the CDR3 is TGTGCCAGCAGCTTTGAATGGGTGAACACTGAAGCTTTCTTT. As protein: CASSFEWVNTEAFF. Full variable domain (missing parts from reference TRBV7-2 and TRBJ1-1): GAGVSQSPSNKVTEKGKDVELRCDPISGHTALYWYRQSLGQGLEFLIYFQGNSAPDKSGLPSDRFSAERTGGSVSTLTIQRTQQEDSAVYLCASSFEWVNTEAFFGQGTRLTVV.

This clonotype was counted between two and nine times. The rearrangement uses TRBV29-1 and TRBJ2-7, with a possible D match to TRBD2 (6 bases). The CDR3 extends over 12 amino acids. Deletions cut 8 bases from V and 3 bases from J, with 14 bases between. Germline lookup yields CDR1 SQVTM and CDR2 ANQGSEA. The CDR3 sequence is CSTRDSSYEQYF. Here the CDR3 DNA reads TGCAGCACACGGGACTCAAGCTACGAGCAGTACTTC.

Remarks on this clonotype: A much bigger clone sits one base away, suggesting this may be a read error. The rearrangement joins TRBV5-5 to TRBJ2-1; D not resolved. The ends were cut back, 4 bases at V and 2 bases at J, with 16 bases in the middle. The CDR3 extends over 16 amino acids. The V gene's germline CDR1 is SGHKS and CDR2 YYEKEE (reference sequence). The chain's CDR3 is CASSQHDRLPYNEQFF. The CDR3 nucleotides are TGTGCCAGCAGCCAGCATGATCGCCTACCCTACAATGAGCAGTTCTTC.

This clonotype has just a few counts. The chain combines TRBV20-1 with TRBJ2-1, with D possibly TRBD1 on 6 matching bases. The CDR3 consists of 14 residues. V was trimmed by 0 bases and J by 6 bases, leaving 12 bases between them. Germline assignment: CDR1 DFQATT and CDR2 SNEGSKA (reference sequence). CDR3 DNA sequence: TGCAGTGCTAGAGATGGGATAGGGGGCAATGAGCAGTTCTTC. Its translation: CSARDGIGGNEQFF.

This clonotype was counted at least ten times. The chain is built from TRBV20-1 and TRBJ2-1; the D is unclear. Trimming took 3 bases from V and 9 from J, leaving 9 bases between them. This CDR3 region has 11 residues. CDR1 and CDR2 from the germline V gene are DFQATT and SNEGSKA (reference sequence). The CDR3 region has the DNA TGCAGTGCTAGTTATGGTACTGAGCAGTTCTTC. It is translated as CSASYGTEQFF.

This clonotype has ten or more counts. The V and J genes are TRBV20-1 and TRBJ2-1, with 10 bases lining up with TRBD2. Germline V gene data show CDR1 as DFQATT and CDR2 as SNEGSKA (reference sequence). The CDR3 has 15 amino acids. J lost 8 bases, V lost 1 base, and 8 bases had no gene match. DNA of the CDR3: TGCAGTGCTAGAGTACCGGGACTAGCGCTACATGAGCAGTTCTTC. It codes for CSARVPGLALHEQFF.

The rearrangement links TRBV5-1 to TRBJ2-2, with a possible D match to TRBD1 (6 bases). The CDR3 runs 15 residues. Germline assignment: CDR1 SGHRS and CDR2 YFSETQ. The V end was cut by 4 bases, the J end by 2 bases, with 12 bases between. CDR3 amino acids: CASSNFGTNTGELFF. CDR3 DNA: TGCGCCAGCAGCAATTTTGGGACAAACACCGGGGAGCTGTTTTTT.

Worth noting for this clonotype: A much more abundant neighbour one base away suggests this may be a read error. This sequence joins TRBV20-1 and TRBJ2-1; no clear D. Germline-derived CDR1 and CDR2 are DFQATT and SNEGSKA (reference sequence). The ends were cut back, 7 bases at V and 8 bases at J, with 9 bases in the middle. This CDR3 contains 10 residues. The CDR3 loop reads CSGPRDEQFF. CDR3 coding DNA: TGCAGTGGTCCTCGCGATGAGCAGTTCTTC.

The chain recombines TRBV12-3 or TRBV12-4 with TRBJ1-1; 7 bases map to TRBD1. CDR3 size: 13 residues. Trimming took 5 bases from V and 6 from J; bases not matched to a gene: 6. CDR3 sequence reads: CASSPGQVSEAFF. The DNA of the CDR3 is TGTGCCAGCAGTCCTGGACAGGTTTCTGAAGCTTTCTTT.

This chain uses TRBV6-1 with TRBJ1-5; 9 bases line up with TRBD1. Trimming at V came to 7 bases and at J to 7 bases, leaving 8 bases not matched to a gene. Germline CDR1 MNHNS, CDR2 SASEGT. The CDR3 is made up of 14 amino acids. In DNA, the CDR3 is TGTGCCAGCATATTAACGACAGGGGGGCAGCCCCAGCATTTT. It specifies CASILTTGGQPQHF.

This clonotype was observed at least ten times. The chain couples TRBV7-2 to TRBJ2-5, with TRBD2 matching 8 bases. V lost 8 bases to trimming and J lost 4 bases; unmatched junction nucleotides: 12. The CDR3 extends over 15 amino acids. CDR1 is SGHTA and CDR2 is FQGNSA in the germline V gene. The CDR3 sequence: CASSLRGGQGETQYF. DNA of the CDR3: TGTGCCAGCTCCCTCCGGGGGGGCCAGGGAGAGACCCAGTACTTC.

This clonotype was recorded a few times. This chain joins TRBV20-1 and TRBJ2-5; 8 nucleotides align to TRBD2. CDR1 is DFQATT, CDR2 SNEGSKA, per germline (reference sequence). The CDR3 loop spans 12 amino acids. V was pared by 6 bases and J by 5 bases, with 5 bases of the junction left unmatched. The chain's CDR3 is CSASGGRETQYF. DNA for the CDR3: TGCAGTGCCTCGGGGGGGCGGGAGACCCAGTACTTC.

The chain uses TRBV15 and TRBJ2-1; D is perhaps TRBD1 or TRBD2 (5 bases each). Trimming removed 4 bases from V and 2 bases from J, with 15 bases in between. The CDR3 extends over 16 amino acids. Germline CDR1 and CDR2: LNHNV and YYDKDF (reference sequence). The CDR3 spells CATSTLRGDPYNEQFF. The CDR3 DNA follows: TGTGCCACCAGCACCCTTAGGGGAGACCCCTACAATGAGCAGTTCTTC.

This clonotype was observed a few times. V and J are TRBV6-2 or TRBV6-3 and TRBJ1-3; D call uncertain. V was clipped by 7 bases and J by 0 bases, with 16 bases between them. The CDR3 sequence is 16 residues long. Per the germline V gene, CDR1 is MNHEY and CDR2 is SVGEGT. In DNA, the CDR3 is TGTGCCAGCACTCCAATGGACCGCCGCTCTGGAAACACCATATATTTT. Its protein product is CASTPMDRRSGNTIYF.

This rearrangement joins TRBV5-1 to TRBJ1-2; 7 positions match TRBD1. V trimming: 5 bases; J trimming: 8 bases; junction bases outside the gene matches: 9. Germline loops: CDR1 SGHRS, CDR2 YFSETQ. There are 13 residues in the CDR3. The CDR3 reads CASRDRDSEGYTF. The CDR3, as DNA: TGCGCCAGCAGAGACAGGGATTCAGAAGGCTACACCTTC.

Note on this clonotype: The junction departs from germline at one end; a sequencing error may be responsible. The chain carries TRBV7-6 and TRBJ1-1; 7 bases align to TRBD1. Germline values: CDR1 SGHVS, CDR2 FNYEAQ. This CDR3 has 16 amino acids. The CDR3, as DNA: TGTGCCAGCAGCTTAATTGGGCCGGGACAGAACACTGAAGTTTTCTTT. It is translated as CASSLIGPGQNTEVFF.

This clonotype was picked up a small number of times. The chain recombines TRBV20-1 with TRBJ2-7; TRBD2 matches 9 bases. The CDR3 covers 14 residues. Germline V gene lookup returns CDR1 DFQATT and CDR2 SNEGSKA (reference sequence). V shed 1 base, J shed 2 bases, and the junction held 3 bases outside the gene matches. The CDR3 protein is CSARAIAGAYEQYF. The CDR3 coding sequence is TGCAGTGCTAGAGCTATAGCGGGGGCCTACGAGCAGTACTTC.

The table lists this clonotype with a few counts. The chain joins TRBV7-9 to TRBJ2-1; tentative D call: TRBD1 (5 bases). Germline loops: CDR1 SEHNR, CDR2 FQNEAQ (reference sequence). CDR3 size: 10 residues. Between the trimmed V and J ends, which lost 11 bases and 6 bases, there was a span of 8 bases. This CDR3 is CAAGFNEQFF. DNA of the CDR3: TGTGCCGCAGGGTTCAATGAGCAGTTCTTC.

Many counts were recorded for this clonotype. This chain connects TRBV6-6 to TRBJ1-5; D is ambiguous. The germline V and J ends were trimmed by 0 bases and 12 bases, with 9 bases remaining between them. The CDR3 has 12 residues. The germline V gene encodes CDR1 MNHNY and CDR2 SVGAGI (reference sequence). DNA for the CDR3: TGTGCCAGCAGTTACTCGATGAGTCACCAGCATTTT. Amino acid sequence: CASSYSMSHQHF.

This clonotype appeared many times. The CDR3 spells CASTSPQGAINEQFF. The CDR3 nucleotides are TGTGCCAGCACGAGCCCACAGGGGGCTATCAATGAGCAGTTCTTC. This rearrangement joins TRBV12-3 or TRBV12-4 to TRBJ2-1; 9 bases agree with TRBD1. This CDR3 has 15 amino acids. The V segment lost 7 bases and the J segment 6 bases; nucleotides outside the gene matches: 10.